This T cell receptor beta chain is drawn from a study of T cells after posttransplantation cyclophosphamide. General observations from the study: Blood and skin or GI T cell repertoires showed limited TRB overlap. Donor-recipient repertoire similarity was low at 1-2 months, rising over year one. TRB clonality was highly associated with recipient CMV seropositivity and reactivation.

This clone was detected many times. Its target is not known. Profiled with immunoSEQ multiplex PCR; TCRdb holds only in-frame clones, not every one. Altogether roughly 49,000 clones were found in the sample, and no singletons occur. Peripheral blood was collected from the related graft donor on the marrow donation day. The CDR3 extends over 14 amino acids. With 4 bases removed from V and 7 bases from J, the gap between germline ends came to 14 bases. Germline V gene sequence: CDR1 SGHNT, CDR2 YENEEA. This clonotype was obtained from a man aged 40-49 years in good health, CMV-negative, and a related stem cell transplant donor. Source material: PBMCs. The rearrangement uses TRBV11-3 and TRBJ2-1, with D uncertain. The CDR3 region has the DNA TGTGCCAGCAGCTCAAGAGTTCCCGATAATGAGCAGTTCTTC. Translation gives CASSSRVPDNEQFF.